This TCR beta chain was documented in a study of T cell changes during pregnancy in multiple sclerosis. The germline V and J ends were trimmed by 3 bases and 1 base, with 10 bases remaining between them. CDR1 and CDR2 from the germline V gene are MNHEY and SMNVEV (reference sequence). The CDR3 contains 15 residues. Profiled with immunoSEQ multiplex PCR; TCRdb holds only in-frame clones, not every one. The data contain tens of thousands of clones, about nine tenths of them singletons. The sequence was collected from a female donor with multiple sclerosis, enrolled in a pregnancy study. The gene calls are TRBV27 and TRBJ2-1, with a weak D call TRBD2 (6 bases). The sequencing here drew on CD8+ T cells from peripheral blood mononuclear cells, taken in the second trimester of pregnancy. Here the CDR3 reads CASSFSGTSYNEQFF. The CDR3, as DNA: TGTGCCAGCAGTTTTTCCGGGACTTCCTACAATGAGCAGTTCTTC.